The 15 T cell receptor beta chains presented below share a single source sample, sequenced in a study of glioma-infiltrating T cells. TCR alpha and beta CDR3 regions were amplified from RNA using iRepertoire nested multiplex PCR. MiXCR, applied by TCRdb to the multiplex PCR reads, yields one record per CDR3 protein. The table records under 150,000 distinct CDR3 sequences, approximately 26% of them present only once. The sequenced material came from glioma tissue, nonneoplastic brain tissue, or PBMCs (not recorded which). The receptors here all came from a human donor with low-grade glioma or glioblastoma, undergoing nonglioma brain surgery, or in good health (not recorded which).

Only a few counts were recorded for this clonotype. This clone may be a read error of a much larger clone one base away. CDR3 sequence (DNA): TGTGCCAGCAGTCCCGCCGGGACATACGATCAGCCCCAGCATTTT. It yields the protein CASSPAGTYDQPQHF. V usage is TRBV6-1 and J usage is TRBJ1-5, with D maybe TRBD1 (6 bases). Per the germline V gene, CDR1 is MNHNS and CDR2 is SASEGT. The CDR3 is 15 amino acids. V gave up 5 bases and J gave up 5 bases, with 16 bases separating them.

This clonotype has just a few counts. This chain uses TRBV2 with TRBJ2-1; tentatively, D is TRBD1 (6 bases). This CDR3 has 15 residues. Germline V gene data show CDR1 as SNHLY and CDR2 as FYNNEI. V gave up 6 bases and J gave up 0 bases, with 12 bases separating them. The CDR3 coding sequence is TGTGCCAGCAGATACGGGACACCCTCCTACAATGAGCAGTTCTTC. It codes for CASRYGTPSYNEQFF.

This clonotype has more than one count but fewer than ten. The CDR3 DNA reads TGTGCCAGCAGCGGTACGGCAGCGACCTACTCACCCCTCCACTTT. Protein sequence: CASSGTAATYSPLHF. The chain couples TRBV7-9 to TRBJ1-6; the D is unclear. This CDR3 contains 15 residues. V was clipped by 5 bases and J by 10 bases, with 18 bases between them. Germline V gene sequence: CDR1 SEHNR, CDR2 FQNEAQ (reference sequence).

For the CDR3, the DNA is TGTGCCAGCAGCCAAGATCGCTCCGGGACCAAAGCTTTCTTT. Its protein product is CASSQDRSGTKAFF. The V gene is TRBV3-1, the J gene TRBJ1-1; perhaps TRBD1 as D (5 bases). V was pared by 0 bases and J by 9 bases, with 14 bases between. Germline values: CDR1 LGHDT, CDR2 YNNKEL (reference sequence). This CDR3 contains 14 residues.

This clonotype was detected ten times or more. The chain links TRBV5-4 to TRBJ2-3; no definite D call. The CDR3 spans 11 residues. Germline V gene lookup returns CDR1 SGHNT and CDR2 YYREEE (reference sequence). V was cut by 2 bases and J by 6 bases, with 4 bases left in between. In DNA, the CDR3 is TGTGCCAGCAGCTTAGGGGATACGCAGTATTTT. Protein: CASSLGDTQYF.

The CDR3 loop is CASSQPGTSGEPQHF. The CDR3 DNA reads TGTGCCAGCAGCCAACCCGGGACCTCCGGTGAGCCCCAGCATTTT. The J gene is TRBJ1-5, the V gene TRBV4-2; a possible D gene is TRBD1 (5 bases). CDR3 size: 15 residues. Trimming stripped 2 bases from V and 8 bases from J, with 16 bases between. Germline CDR1 LGHNA, CDR2 YNFKEQ.

This clonotype was seen a few times. This chain uses TRBV5-1 with TRBJ2-1; the match to TRBD2 covers 12 bases. Unmatched junction bases numbered 11, after V lost 4 bases and J lost 6 bases. CDR1 SGHRS and CDR2 YFSETQ come from the germline V gene. This CDR3 has 17 residues. The CDR3 reads CASSPNLLAGGGNEQFF. CDR3 sequence (DNA): TGCGCCAGCAGCCCGAACTTGCTAGCGGGGGGGGGCAATGAGCAGTTCTTC.

This clonotype has more than one count but fewer than ten. CDR3 nucleotides: TGTGCCAGCAGTATAGGGCTAGCGGGAAATGAGCAGTTCTTC. It yields the protein CASSIGLAGNEQFF. The chain couples TRBV6-1 to TRBJ2-1; 9 nucleotides agree with TRBD2. Germline CDR1 MNHNS, CDR2 SASEGT. The CDR3 is 14 residues long. Germline trimming cut 5 bases from V and 7 bases from J; bases unmatched to any gene: 6.

The chain recombines TRBV29-1 with TRBJ1-2, with D possibly being TRBD1 (5 bases). V was cut by 3 bases and J by 7 bases, with 12 bases left in between. The CDR3 is made up of 12 amino acids. Germline assignment: CDR1 SQVTM and CDR2 ANQGSEA. CDR3 protein: CSVEGPRRGYTF. As DNA, the CDR3 is TGCAGCGTTGAGGGACCCCGCCGTGGCTACACCTTC.

V usage is TRBV29-1 and J usage is TRBJ1-2; possible D gene TRBD1, 6 bases. Germline V lookup: CDR1 SQVTM, CDR2 ANQGSEA. The CDR3 covers 11 residues. V was trimmed by 6 bases and J by 9 bases, leaving 14 bases between them. The CDR3 region has the DNA TGCAGCGTCCCAGCAGGGGCTAGCTACACCTTC. Translation: CSVPAGASYTF.

This clonotype came up a few times. The genes are TRBV4-2 and TRBJ2-2; D ambiguous. There are 15 residues in the CDR3. In germline, CDR1 is LGHNA, CDR2 YNFKEQ. With 0 bases removed from V and 1 base from J, the gap between germline ends came to 6 bases. The CDR3 sequence: CASSQEVQNTGELFF. DNA for the CDR3: TGTGCCAGCAGCCAAGAAGTCCAGAACACCGGGGAGCTGTTTTTT.

This clonotype has a count of ten or more. V gene TRBV20-1 combines with J gene TRBJ1-1; 9 bases align to TRBD1. J was trimmed by 0 bases and V by 6 bases; bases with no gene match: 8. Germline V CDR1 and CDR2: DFQATT, SNEGSKA (reference sequence). This CDR3 contains 15 residues. In DNA, the CDR3 is TGCAGTGCCCCGAGACAGGGGGGCATGAACACTGAAGCTTTCTTT. Amino acid sequence: CSAPRQGGMNTEAFF.

For the CDR3, the DNA is TGTGCCAGCAGACGGGACGGTAACACAGATACGCAGTATTTT. This sequence encodes CASRRDGNTDTQYF. The J gene is TRBJ2-3, the V gene TRBV2; D tentatively fits TRBD1 or TRBD2 (5 bases each). Trimming cost V 6 bases and J 2 bases, with 12 bases left between them. The CDR3 extends over 14 amino acids. In germline, CDR1 is SNHLY, CDR2 FYNNEI.

This clonotype has only a few counts. The rearrangement joins TRBV7-9 to TRBJ1-4; D gene uncertain. V was trimmed by 5 bases and J by 3 bases, leaving 7 bases between them. CDR1 is SEHNR, CDR2 FQNEAQ, per germline (reference sequence). The CDR3 contains 13 residues. Written as DNA, the CDR3 is TGTGCCAGCAGCCCCCCGGCTAATGAAAAACTGTTTTTT. Amino acids: CASSPPANEKLFF.

As DNA, the CDR3 is TGTGCCAGCAGTGGACTAGCGGTCACCGGGGAGCTGTTTTTT. The encoded protein is CASSGLAVTGELFF. The chain employs TRBV12-3 or TRBV12-4 and TRBJ2-2; the match to TRBD2 covers 10 bases. The V segment lost 5 bases and the J segment 4 bases; nucleotides outside the gene matches: 1. This CDR3 is 14 amino acids long.